Listed here are 5 T cell receptor beta chains from one sample, sequenced in a study of T cells in Graves' hyperthyroidism and ophthalmopathy. Amplified regions were TCR beta CDR3 sequences from RNA transcripts. When the TCR CDR3 underwent first-round RT-PCR, the HTBI primer set was used. TCRdb used MiXCR to reprocess the multiplex PCR reads, holding one entry per CDR3 protein. The repertoire holds 330,000 or so distinct CDR3 sequences, with approximately 19% as singletons. The sequencing input was blood. All receptors come from a man in his forties or fifties with Graves' ophthalmopathy.

This clonotype has at least ten counts. CDR3 amino acids: CATSLAGSTEAFF. CDR3 in DNA: TGTGCCACCTCGTTAGCGGGAAGCACTGAAGCTTTCTTT. The chain links TRBV28 to TRBJ1-1; D not resolved. Germline CDR1 reads MDHEN; CDR2 reads SYDVKM. The V gene lost 10 bases and the J gene lost 4 bases, with 16 bases spanning the gap. CDR3 length equals 13 residues.

This chain links TRBV6-1 with TRBJ1-5; D uncertain. The CDR3 extends over 15 amino acids. V gave up 2 bases and J gave up 3 bases, with 11 bases separating them. Germline-derived CDR1 and CDR2 are MNHNS and SASEGT. For the CDR3, the DNA is TGTGCCAGCAGTGAATCTTTTGGACCCAATCAGCCCCAGCATTTT. This translates into CASSESFGPNQPQHF.

The chain combines TRBV28 with TRBJ1-6; TRBD1 is a possible D gene (5 bases). Trimming took 6 bases from V and 13 from J, leaving 25 bases between them. CDR3 length equals 16 residues. The germline CDR1 and CDR2 sequences are MDHEN and SYDVKM. Here the CDR3 DNA reads TGTGCCAGCAGCCCCATGGGGGAGGGGCCGGCGGGGCCCCTCCACTTT. Its protein product is CASSPMGEGPAGPLHF.

Worth noting for this clonotype: The junction does not match germline at one end; this may be a read error. The chain combines TRBV12-3 or TRBV12-4 with TRBJ1-1; no firm D call. The length of the CDR3 is 13 residues. CDR3 residues: CASSLAGNAEAFF. The CDR3 DNA is TGTGCCAGCAGTTTAGCAGGGAACGCTGAAGCTTTCTTT.

This clonotype was seen repeatedly, ten times or more. The chain recombines TRBV7-9 with TRBJ2-7; 9 nucleotides match TRBD1. Losses at the gene ends were 5 bases for V and 6 bases for J; bases not matched to a gene: 11. The V gene's germline CDR1 is SEHNR and CDR2 FQNEAQ (reference sequence). The CDR3 sequence is 15 residues long. The CDR3 sequence is CASSPPGQGNVEQYF. Written as DNA, the CDR3 is TGTGCCAGCAGCCCCCCGGGACAGGGTAACGTCGAGCAGTACTTC. Together with reference TRBV7-9 and TRBJ2-7, the CDR3 gives the full variable domain: DTGVSQNPRHKITKRGQNVTFRCDPISEHNRLYWYRQTLGQGPEFLTYFQNEAQLEKSRLLSDRFSAERPKGSFSTLEIQRTEQGDSAMYLCASSPPGQGNVEQYFGPGTRLTVT.